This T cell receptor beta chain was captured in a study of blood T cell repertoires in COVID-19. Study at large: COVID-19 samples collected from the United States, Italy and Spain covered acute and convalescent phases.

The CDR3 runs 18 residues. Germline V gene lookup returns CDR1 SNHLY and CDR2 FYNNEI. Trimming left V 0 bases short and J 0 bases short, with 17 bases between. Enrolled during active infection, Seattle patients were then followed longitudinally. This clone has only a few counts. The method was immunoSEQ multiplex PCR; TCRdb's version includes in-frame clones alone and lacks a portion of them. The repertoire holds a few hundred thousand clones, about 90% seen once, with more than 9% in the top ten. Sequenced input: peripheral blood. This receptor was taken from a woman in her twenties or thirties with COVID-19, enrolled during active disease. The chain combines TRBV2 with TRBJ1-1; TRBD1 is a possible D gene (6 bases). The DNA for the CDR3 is TGTGCCAGCAGTGAAGCGGTCAGGGGAGCTTTCATGAACACTGAAGCTTTCTTT. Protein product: CASSEAVRGAFMNTEAFF.